Here is one T cell receptor beta chain with its context. CDR3 length: 17 residues. Germline loops: CDR1 SGDLS, CDR2 YYNGEE. With 0 bases removed from V and 1 base from J, the gap between germline ends came to 14 bases. This specimen belongs to a study of blood T cell repertoires in COVID-19. Donors in Cohort 3 who had recovered were those with two negative PCRs, healthcare professional clearance, or resolution of their symptoms. Repertoires were generated with immunoSEQ multiplex PCR, while TCRdb's copy carries only in-frame clones and drops some. The table includes roughly 370,000 clones, just under 90% detected once.

The chain recombines TRBV9 with TRBJ2-1, with a weak D call TRBD2 (7 bases). The TCR originated in a woman aged 45-60 years who had recovered from COVID-19. Source material: PBMCs or T cells enriched from blood (not recorded which). In nucleotides, the CDR3 is TGTGCCAGCAGCGTAGCGGGGGGCGGTCTGTCCTACAATGAGCAGTTCTTC. Translating gives CASSVAGGGLSYNEQFF. Full variable domain (missing parts from reference TRBV9 and TRBJ2-1): DSGVTQTPKHLITATGQRVTLRCSPRSGDLSVYWYQQSLDQGLQFLIQYYNGEERAKGNILERFSAQQFPDLHSELNLSSLELGDSALYFCASSVAGGGLSYNEQFFGPGTRLTVL.